These 14 T cell receptor beta chains share one sample of origin, sequenced in a study of blood T cell repertoires in COVID-19. Using immunoSEQ multiplex PCR, the repertoire was profiled, and TCRdb retains in-frame clones only, with some absent. The sample has under 200,000 clones; roughly 90% are singletons. Input material: peripheral blood. The receptor source for this set is a man aged 50 or older with acute or convalescent COVID-19.

The rearrangement joins TRBV9 to TRBJ2-1, with 7 nucleotides matching TRBD1. CDR1 and CDR2 from the germline V gene are SGDLS and YYNGEE. The CDR3 sequence is 14 residues long. With 0 bases clipped from V and 5 bases from J, the junction kept 2 bases outside the gene matches. The CDR3, as DNA: TGTGCCAGCAGCGTAGGAGGGACAGACAATGAGCAGTTCTTC. Amino acid sequence: CASSVGGTDNEQFF.

The rearrangement joins TRBV19 to TRBJ2-1; D gene unclear. V was shortened by 5 bases and J by 3 bases, with 2 bases between the two germline ends. The CDR3 is made up of 11 amino acids. Germline assignment: CDR1 LNHDA and CDR2 SQIVND (reference sequence). CDR3 protein: CASSHYNEQFF. CDR3 in DNA: TGTGCCAGTAGTCACTACAATGAGCAGTTCTTC.

This chain connects TRBV7-9 to TRBJ2-1; unclear D gene. This CDR3 is 13 amino acids long. Germline V gene data show CDR1 as SEHNR and CDR2 as FQNEAQ (reference sequence). V was pared by 2 bases and J by 4 bases, with 6 bases between. CDR3: CASSLSRYNEQFF. In DNA, the CDR3 is TGTGCCAGCAGCTTATCTAGGTACAATGAGCAGTTCTTC.

The V and J genes are TRBV3-1 (or the pseudogene TRBV3-2) and TRBJ2-7; D may be TRBD1 (6 bases). The CDR3 sequence is 15 residues long. The germline V gene has CDR1 LGHDT and CDR2 YNNKEL (reference sequence). V shed 2 bases and J shed 2 bases, with 13 bases lying between them. CDR3 sequence reads: CASSQPDRRPYEQYF. In DNA form, the CDR3 reads TGTGCCAGCAGCCAACCAGACAGGAGACCCTACGAGCAGTACTTC.

The chain links TRBV5-4 to TRBJ1-6; no definite D call. Germline values: CDR1 SGHNT, CDR2 YYREEE (reference sequence). The ends were cut back, 3 bases at V and 6 bases at J, with 13 bases in the middle. The CDR3 sequence is 15 residues long. CDR3: CASSWERTFNSPLHF. The CDR3 nucleotides read TGTGCCAGCAGCTGGGAAAGGACTTTTAATTCACCCCTCCACTTT.

V and J are TRBV30 and TRBJ1-4; D call uncertain. Trimming took 0 bases from V and 7 from J, leaving 12 bases between them. The CDR3 has 14 amino acids. Germline CDR1 reads GTSNPN; CDR2 reads SVGIG (reference sequence). CDR3 in DNA: TGTGCCTGGAGTGTAATTCCGGGTACTGAAAAACTGTTTTTT. It codes for CAWSVIPGTEKLFF. Looking up the rest from reference TRBV30 and TRBJ1-4 gives the full variable domain: SQTIHQWPATLVQPVGSPLSLECTVEGTSNPNLYWYRQAAGRGLQLLFYSVGIGQISSEVPQNLSASRPQDRQFILSSKKLLLSDSGFYLCAWSVIPGTEKLFFGSGTQLSVL.

J is TRBJ1-1 and V is TRBV29-1; D is possibly TRBD1 (5 bases). The V gene lost 7 bases and the J gene lost 7 bases, with 13 bases spanning the gap. Per the germline V gene, CDR1 is SQVTM and CDR2 is ANQGSEA. This CDR3 is 11 amino acids long. CDR3 sequence reads: CSGSRGGEAFF. The CDR3 DNA follows: TGCAGCGGTAGTAGGGGCGGTGAAGCTTTCTTT.

CDR3: CATRSAGQDAYEQYF. CDR3 sequence (DNA): TGTGCCACCCGTTCGGCGGGACAGGATGCCTACGAGCAGTACTTC. V usage is TRBV10-3 and J usage is TRBJ2-7; 8 bases line up with TRBD1. Trimming cost V 10 bases and J 2 bases; bases outside gene matches: 13. Germline CDR1 reads ENHRY; CDR2 reads SYGVKD. This CDR3 is built from 15 residues.

There are a few counts of this clone. V usage is TRBV27 and J usage is TRBJ1-5, with 8 bases that match TRBD1. CDR1 MNHEY and CDR2 SMNVEV come from the germline V gene (reference sequence). The ends lost 4 bases at V and 2 bases at J; junction bases unmatched: 4. The CDR3 is 15 amino acids. The CDR3 bases are TGTGCCAGCAGTTCCGGACAGGGACGCAATCAGCCCCAGCATTTT. It encodes CASSSGQGRNQPQHF.

This clone was seen only once. This chain joins TRBV6-5 and TRBJ1-4; D gene ambiguous. There are 15 residues in the CDR3. Per germline, CDR1 MNHEY and CDR2 SVGAGI. V was trimmed by 6 bases and J by 0 bases, leaving 11 bases between them. CDR3 region: CASSPSFATNEKLFF. The CDR3 nucleotides read TGTGCCAGCAGCCCCTCCTTTGCAACTAATGAAAAACTGTTTTTT.

This clone appeared once. The chain joins TRBV7-2 to TRBJ2-5; a possible D gene is TRBD1 (5 bases). The CDR3 extends over 14 amino acids. V lost 4 bases, J lost 6 bases, and 15 bases lay in between. In germline, CDR1 is SGHTA, CDR2 FQGNSA. The CDR3: CASSSSTVLKTQYF. CDR3 nucleotide sequence: TGTGCCAGCAGCTCATCGACAGTTTTAAAGACCCAGTACTTC. Looking up the rest from reference TRBV7-2 and TRBJ2-5 gives the full variable domain: GAGVSQSPSNKVTEKGKDVELRCDPISGHTALYWYRQSLGQGLEFLIYFQGNSAPDKSGLPSDRFSAERTGGSVSTLTIQRTQQEDSAVYLCASSSSTVLKTQYFGPGTRLLVL.

The genes are TRBV5-4 and TRBJ1-2; TRBD1 matches 8 bases. The CDR3 has 17 residues. J was trimmed by 2 bases and V by 2 bases; bases with no gene match: 11. From germline, CDR1 is SGHNT and CDR2 YYREEE (reference sequence). The CDR3 loop reads CASSFSYGTGPNYGYTF. The CDR3 bases are TGTGCCAGCAGCTTTAGTTATGGGACAGGTCCCAACTATGGCTACACCTTC.

V and J are TRBV28 and TRBJ1-5; TRBD1 matches at 7 bases. Germline V gene lookup returns CDR1 MDHEN and CDR2 SYDVKM. The CDR3 covers 14 residues. The V and J ends lost 5 bases and 4 bases, in that order; junction bases with no gene match: 5. CDR3 sequence: CASSPTGRNQPQHF. The CDR3 DNA follows: TGTGCCAGCAGTCCGACAGGGCGGAATCAGCCCCAGCATTTT.

The chain carries TRBV5-6 and TRBJ2-5, with TRBD1 identical over 9 bases. The CDR3 runs 13 residues. V dropped 3 bases and J dropped 5; count of bases not matched to a gene: 2. CDR1 and CDR2 (germline): SGHDT, YYEEEE. CDR3 protein: CASSWTGVETQYF. The CDR3 DNA reads as TGTGCCAGCAGCTGGACAGGGGTGGAGACCCAGTACTTC.